This is a list of T cell receptor beta chains from one sample in a study of brain T cells in children with intractable seizures. TCRdb keeps only in-frame clones here, not all; method: immunoSEQ multiplex PCR. Found here are about 340,000 clones, about 94% of them singletons; the top ten hold 5.5% to 6%. Sequencing was performed on peripheral blood, taken 5 to 6 months after surgery. The source is a boy under three years old with tuberous sclerosis and intractable seizures. The CDR3 runs from the conserved cysteine through the conserved F or W.

TRBJ1-1 TRBV15 CATSLDTEAFF
TRBJ1-1 TRBV11-1 CASSFAVSSEAFF
TRBJ1-6 TRBV5-1 CASSLEDFARIRSYNSPLHF
TRBJ2-7 TRBV29-1 CSVVRDTTYEQYF
TRBJ2-3 TRBV4-1 CASSQVVGAPSTDTQYF
TRBJ2-3 TRBV4-1 CASSQDGSGTDTQYF
TRBJ2-5 TRBV18 CASSPPGGETQYF
TRBJ1-1 TRBV2 CASKSRANTEAFF
TRBJ1-5 TRBV6-5 CASRQGPSNQPQHF
TRBJ1-6 TRBV7-9 CASSLASVYNSPLHF
TRBJ2-2 TRBV12-3/TRBV12-4 CASSLTTPGELFF
TRBJ2-1 TRBV10-1 CASSDSGGPYNEQFF
TRBJ2-1 TRBV6-2/TRBV6-3 CASSSGTSGSREQFF
TRBJ2-3 TRBV14 CASSIAGGPDTQYF
TRBJ2-1 TRBV4-1 CASSQSLGGRYNEQFF
TRBJ1-2 TRBV5-1 CASSLSTGDPHGYTF
TRBJ2-7 TRBV5-5 CASSLEGGGYYEQYF
TRBJ2-7 TRBV5-1 CASSLSSYEQYF
TRBJ1-1 TRBV29-1 CSAWATGDPNTEAFF
TRBJ1-1 TRBV5-1 CASSFIGNTEAFF
TRBJ2-1 TRBV5-1 CASSGSLAGGPRTEQFF
TRBJ1-4 TRBV18 CASSRGSSPNEKLFF
TRBJ2-1 TRBV7-9 CASSPRASGRAHEQFF
TRBJ1-4 TRBV2 CASRDRLGTNEKLFF
TRBJ2-7 TRBV18 CASSLDRGHPYEQYF
TRBJ2-7 TRBV6-6 CASSYPTTLSSYEQYF
TRBJ1-2 TRBV2 CASSLSGYTF
TRBJ2-7 TRBV7-9 CASSKTGLGMEQYF
TRBJ2-3 TRBV5-6 CASSWTSTDTQYF
TRBJ2-5 TRBV24-1 CATSDLAGVGETQYF
TRBJ2-7 TRBV7-2 CASSLLGQAYEQYF
TRBJ1-3 TRBV6-6 CASSRDGGNTIYF
TRBJ1-1 TRBV21-1 CASSKDDGGAGTEAFF
TRBJ1-4 TRBV5-1 CASSFRATNEKLFF
TRBJ2-5 TRBV20-1 CSASPSGGFQETQYF
TRBJ1-2 TRBV6-2/TRBV6-3 CASSSNDRSSYTF
TRBJ1-1 TRBV5-4 CASSLVGDTEAFF
TRBJ1-2 TRBV29-1 CSVEDRAPSSSSPSSNYGYTF
TRBJ1-5 TRBV5-6 CASSLGTHANQPQHF
TRBJ2-1 TRBV7-3 CASSVDRGGEQFF
TRBJ2-3 TRBV3-1/TRBV3-2 CASSQHPRGDLSTDTQYF
TRBJ2-2 TRBV27 CASRRDSNTGELFF
TRBJ1-1 TRBV3-1/TRBV3-2 CASSQGVGPSTEAFF
TRBJ2-1 TRBV27 CASSYSSGTTYNEQFF
TRBJ1-6 TRBV2 CASSPQRGAYNSPLHF
TRBJ2-3 TRBV7-2 CASSLPLTGGTDTQYF
TRBJ1-3 TRBV29-1 CSVDEGYGNTIYF
TRBJ2-2 TRBV30 CAWRWGVNTGELFF
TRBJ2-7 TRBV30 CAWTRSGGISYEQYF
TRBJ1-1 TRBV2 CASKDGHLNTEAFF
TRBJ1-4 TRBV7-9 CASSLVGEKLFF
TRBJ2-5 TRBV11-3 CASSLEGQSQETQYF
TRBJ2-1 TRBV12-1 CASSSRDRGSNEQFF
TRBJ1-1 TRBV7-6 CASSTPGQLNTEAFF
TRBJ1-2 TRBV12-3/TRBV12-4 CASSLSSYGYTF
TRBJ1-6 TRBV10-3 CAISESYRGGDSPLHF
TRBJ2-7 TRBV11-2 CASSLSTGQALLEQYF